Presented here are 11 T cell receptor beta chains from one specimen sequenced in a study of T cell repertoires in cytomegalovirus infection (dated by TCRdb to between 2019 and 2020). The instrument given in TCRdb is Illumina HiSeq 1500. The public reads were run again by TCRdb, first through fastp at Q25 and then through MiXCR, and only productive beta chains were kept. Entries are consolidated by CDR3 protein sequence, retaining the most common genes and DNA. Within this sample are 140,000 to 150,000 distinct CDR3 sequences, with over 25% of them counted one time only. The top ten hold roughly half of the sample. These receptors are not linked to any known antigen. Reading the label with the study, this specimen's treatment or condition is: in vitro stimulation with specific CMV peptide epitopes to enrich CMV-specific T cells. The specimen was CD8+ T cells from cultured PBMCs, collected from culture after CMV antigen stimulation. These receptor sequences come from a human donor in good health (CMV status not recorded). Some clones in this sample may be carry-over from other donors' samples.

The chain employs TRBV10-2 and TRBJ2-7; D is possibly TRBD1 (5 bases). Germline-derived CDR1 and CDR2 are WSHSY and SAAADI. The V gene lost 8 bases and the J gene lost 3 bases, with 14 bases spanning the gap. The CDR3 runs to 13 residues. The CDR3 protein is CASGQGMGYEQYF. The DNA of the CDR3 is TGCGCCAGCGGGCAGGGAATGGGCTACGAGCAGTACTTC.

The sample holds many counts of this clonotype. The chain links TRBV7-6 to TRBJ2-4, with a possible D match to TRBD2 (6 bases). Trimming removed 3 bases at V and 6 bases at J, with 18 bases between. This CDR3 is 16 amino acids long. CDR1 and CDR2 (germline): SGHVS, FNYEAQ. For the CDR3, the DNA is TGTGCCAGCAGCTTGCAGGGCGGAGGAGGGCCAAACATTCAGTACTTC. Encoded protein: CASSLQGGGGPNIQYF.

The V and J genes are TRBV2 and TRBJ1-2, with a possible D match to TRBD1 (5 bases). The germline V and J ends were trimmed by 10 bases and 9 bases, with 21 bases remaining between them. The germline gives CDR1 SNHLY, CDR2 FYNNEI. The CDR3 runs 13 residues. The CDR3 coding sequence is TGTGCCACCTATGGGACTCCTTCTACGAGCTACACCTTC. The encoded protein is CATYGTPSTSYTF.

There are many counts of this clonotype. The chain couples TRBV7-8 to TRBJ2-7; D gene uncertain. Germline assignment: CDR1 SGHVS and CDR2 FQNEAQ. V dropped 1 base and J dropped 4 bases, with 8 bases sitting between them. This CDR3 spans 13 amino acids. The CDR3 spells CASSLVRNYEQYF. The CDR3 region has the DNA TGTGCCAGCAGCTTAGTTCGGAATTACGAGCAGTACTTC.

As to this clonotype: The junction does not match germline at one end; this may be a read error. The chain employs TRBV20-1 and TRBJ2-3; TRBD2 agrees at 8 bases. The CDR3 loop spans 16 amino acids. In germline, CDR1 is DFQATT, CDR2 SNEGSKA (reference sequence). CDR3 bases: TGCGGTGCTAGAGGTTGGAGCGGGGGCTCCACAGATACGCAGTATTTT. Translating it yields CGARGWSGGSTDTQYF.

In its sample, this clonotype was seen many times. The chain employs TRBV7-6 and TRBJ2-2, with D uncertain. V gave up 1 base and J gave up 3 bases, with 15 bases separating them. Germline CDR1 reads SGHVS; CDR2 reads FNYEAQ. The CDR3 has 17 amino acids. In DNA form, the CDR3 reads TGTGCCAGCAGCTTAGAGGGCGGAGATGTTTACACCGGGGAGCTGTTTTTT. This gives the protein CASSLEGGDVYTGELFF. Supplemented by reference TRBV7-6 and TRBJ2-2, the full variable domain reads GAGVSQSPRYKVTKRGQDVALRCDPISGHVSLYWYRQALGQGPEFLTYFNYEAQQDKSGLPNDRFSAERPEGSISTLTIQRTEQRDSAMYRCASSLEGGDVYTGELFFGEGSRLTVL.

The chain links TRBV27 to TRBJ1-4; tentatively, D is TRBD1 (5 bases). This CDR3 has 15 residues. Trimming took 4 bases from V and 6 from J, leaving 15 bases between them. Germline-derived CDR1 and CDR2 are MNHEY and SMNVEV (reference sequence). The CDR3 bases are TGTGCCAGCAGTTCCCGGGCCTTAGGGGATGAAAAACTGTTTTTT. It specifies CASSSRALGDEKLFF.

The rearrangement uses TRBV7-9 and TRBJ1-6; 7 bases are shared with TRBD1. In germline, CDR1 is SEHNR, CDR2 FQNEAQ (reference sequence). V lost 3 bases to trimming and J lost 10 bases; unmatched junction nucleotides: 3. CDR3 length: 13 amino acids. CDR3 nucleotide sequence: TGTGCCAGCAGCTTTGACAGGGACTCACCCCTCCACTTT. It encodes CASSFDRDSPLHF. The variable domain in full, with the rest retrieved from reference TRBV7-9 and TRBJ1-6, is DTGVSQNPRHKITKRGQNVTFRCDPISEHNRLYWYRQTLGQGPEFLTYFQNEAQLEKSRLLSDRFSAERPKGSFSTLEIQRTEQGDSAMYLCASSFDRDSPLHFGNGTRLTVT.

This clonotype was seen ten or more times. The chain uses TRBV4-1 and TRBJ2-7; 10 bases align to TRBD1. The CDR3 length is 16 residues. Germline-derived CDR1 and CDR2 are MGHRA and YSYEKL. V shed 3 bases, J shed 6 bases, and the junction held 11 bases outside the gene matches. The CDR3 spells CASSQGRGTGEAEQYF. CDR3 DNA sequence: TGCGCCAGCAGCCAGGGGAGGGGGACAGGGGAAGCCGAGCAGTACTTC.

The chain is built from TRBV7-9 and TRBJ2-2, with TRBD1 as a possible D gene (7 bases). The CDR3 loop spans 19 amino acids. Looked up from germline, CDR1 is SEHNR and CDR2 is FQNEAQ (reference sequence). Trimming shortened V by 5 bases and J by 0 bases, and 22 bases separated the two germline ends. CDR3 bases: TGTGCCAGCAGCCCCGAGGGGGAGGACAGGCCGGCGAACACCGGGGAGCTGTTTTTT. Amino acid sequence: CASSPEGEDRPANTGELFF.

V usage is TRBV7-9 and J usage is TRBJ1-1, with D unclear. V lost 1 base, J lost 2 bases, and 11 bases lay in between. The CDR3 runs to 15 residues. Germline CDR1 SEHNR, CDR2 FQNEAQ (reference sequence). The CDR3 bases are TGTGCCAGCAGCTTAGTAGGAGGTAAAAACACTGAAGCTTTCTTT. Translating it yields CASSLVGGKNTEAFF. Full variable domain (remainder filled in from reference TRBV7-9 and TRBJ1-1): DTGVSQNPRHKITKRGQNVTFRCDPISEHNRLYWYRQTLGQGPEFLTYFQNEAQLEKSRLLSDRFSAERPKGSFSTLEIQRTEQGDSAMYLCASSLVGGKNTEAFFGQGTRLTVV.